This T cell receptor beta chain derives from a study of long-term antiretroviral therapy in people with HIV. They ran version v3.0 of the immunoSEQ assay at survey level. Repertoires were generated with immunoSEQ multiplex PCR, while TCRdb's copy carries only in-frame clones and drops some. The data hold tens of thousands of clones, with about 86% observed a single time. The CDR3 extends over 16 amino acids. Germline-derived CDR1 and CDR2 are ENHRY and SYGVKD. V was clipped by 11 bases and J by 1 base, with 23 bases between them. The sample here was unsorted PBMCs, taken about 4.5 years after starting antiretroviral therapy. V usage is TRBV10-3 and J usage is TRBJ1-1; perhaps TRBD1 as D (5 bases). This TCR came from a young man with HIV. The CDR3 DNA reads TGTGCCTCAAGGGGAGGATTGACAGAATGGAACACTGAAGCTTTCTTT. This translates into CASRGGLTEWNTEAFF.